The rows below give T cell receptor beta chains drawn from one sample of a study of T cell repertoires in cytomegalovirus infection. TCRdb fed the reads into MiXCR, producing one record per CDR3 protein. The table records 700,000 to 900,000 distinct CDR3 sequences, 25% to 35% of them present only once. For these receptors, no antigen is known. The sample was cultured CD8+ T cells from PBMCs, taken from culture after CMV antigen stimulation. Receptors originate from a human donor in good health (CMV status not recorded). Some clones in this sample may be carry-over from other donors' samples. The CDR3 runs from the conserved cysteine through the conserved F or W. A D gene is named only where the DNA matches it firmly. Size tells how often a clone was seen (once, few, many) or the class of an expanded clone, and some rows leave it out.

D,V,J,size,CDR3,DNA
.,TRBV12-3/TRBV12-4,TRBJ1-1,few,CASSLRTFNTEAFF,TGTGCCAGCAGTTTACGGACATTTAACACTGAAGCTTTCTTT
TRBD1,TRBV9,TRBJ1-2,few,CASSGGQGNGYTF,TGTGCCAGCAGCGGAGGACAGGGAAATGGCTACACCTTC
.,TRBV4-3,TRBJ2-3,few,CASSQFAGGTDTQYF,TGCGCCAGCAGCCAATTTGCTGGGGGCACAGATACGCAGTATTTT
TRBD1,TRBV12-3/TRBV12-4,TRBJ1-2,.,CASSFVLTTGRRLNYGYTF,TGTGCCAGCAGTTTCGTGTTGACGACAGGGAGGAGGCTGAACTATGGCTACACCTTC
.,TRBV18,TRBJ2-1,few,CASSPPLYFDEQFF,TGTGCCAGCTCACCACCCCTCTACTTCGATGAGCAGTTCTTC
.,TRBV11-2,TRBJ2-3,.,CASSLVSTRADTQYF,TGTGCCAGCAGCTTAGTTTCGACCCGGGCAGATACGCAGTATTTT
.,TRBV9,TRBJ1-1,.,CASSVGTGHTEAFF,TGTGCCAGCAGCGTAGGTACGGGGCACACTGAAGCTTTCTTT
TRBD1,TRBV7-9,TRBJ1-4,.,CASSPWTGYEKLFF,TGTGCCAGCAGCCCTTGGACAGGGTACGAAAAACTGTTTTTT
.,TRBV7-9,TRBJ1-4,few,CASSSPGYGPTNEKLFF,TGTGCCAGCAGTTCCCCAGGGTACGGCCCTACTAATGAAAAACTGTTTTTT
.,TRBV20-1,TRBJ1-6,.,CSASSTRAQTGNSPLHF,TGCAGTGCTAGTTCTACCCGAGCCCAAACCGGGAATTCACCCCTCCACTTT
TRBD2,TRBV6-5,TRBJ2-3,few,CASSYELAGGIDTQYF,TGTGCCAGCAGTTACGAGCTAGCGGGGGGTATAGATACGCAGTATTTT
TRBD1,TRBV7-9,TRBJ2-2,many,CASSSITGQGDANTGELFF,TGTGCCAGCAGCTCAATTACGGGACAGGGGGATGCGAACACCGGGGAGCTGTTTTTT
TRBD2,TRBV7-8,TRBJ2-7,many,CASSFSRLAGGSEQYF,TGTGCCAGCAGCTTTTCTAGACTAGCGGGGGGGTCTGAGCAGTACTTC
.,TRBV11-1,TRBJ2-1,.,CASSLVGTPYNEQFF,TGTGCCAGCAGCTTAGTAGGGACCCCCTACAATGAGCAGTTCTTC
TRBD1,TRBV5-1,TRBJ2-1,.,CASSRTGDEWVLPGNYNEQFF,TGCGCCAGCAGCAGGACAGGGGACGAATGGGTACTGCCAGGGAACTACAATGAGCAGTTCTTC
.,TRBV7-2,TRBJ2-3,few,CASSTADRRTDTQYF,TGTGCCAGCAGCACGGCGGACCGTCGCACAGATACGCAGTATTTT
TRBD1,TRBV4-3,TRBJ1-2,.,CASSQDSRQGAVGYTF,TGCGCCAGCAGCCAAGACTCCCGACAGGGGGCAGTTGGCTACACCTTC
TRBD2,TRBV6-1,TRBJ2-1,.,CASSPSGTILEPEQFF,TGTGCCAGCAGTCCCTCCGGGACTATCCTCGAGCCGGAGCAGTTCTTC
.,TRBV7-2,TRBJ1-1,.,CASSSREPVGTEAFF,TGTGCCAGCAGCTCCCGGGAGCCCGTGGGCACTGAAGCTTTCTTT
TRBD2,TRBV2,TRBJ2-1,few,CASSEVSGVPWDEQFF,TGTGCCAGCAGTGAAGTAAGCGGGGTACCATGGGATGAGCAGTTCTTC
TRBD1,TRBV27,TRBJ1-2,.,CASSAYRGSTAGYTF,TGTGCCAGCAGCGCTTACAGGGGGTCAACGGCTGGCTACACCTTC
TRBD1,TRBV28,TRBJ2-5,.,CASSLPGQGIETQYF,TGTGCCAGCAGTCTACCGGGACAGGGAATAGAGACCCAGTACTTC
.,TRBV11-2,TRBJ2-5,.,CASSFGGTGPQETQYF,TGTGCCAGCAGCTTTGGAGGCACAGGACCTCAAGAGACCCAGTACTTC
TRBD2,TRBV18,TRBJ2-1,.,CASSPRDSGEYNEQFF,TGTGCCAGCTCACCACGTGATAGCGGGGAGTACAATGAGCAGTTCTTC
.,TRBV19,TRBJ2-1,once,CASSIQPDAYNEQFF,TGTGCCAGTAGTATTCAGCCAGACGCCTACAATGAGCAGTTCTTC
.,TRBV7-9,TRBJ1-1,many,CASSLIGADTEAFF,TGTGCCAGCAGCTTGATAGGGGCTGACACTGAAGCTTTCTTT
TRBD1,TRBV5-4,TRBJ2-4,.,CASSLGQIQYF,TGTGCCAGCAGCCTGGGACAGATTCAGTACTTC
TRBD2,TRBV27,TRBJ2-3,.,CASSLLTGGRRDTQYF,TGTGCCAGCAGTTTATTAACGGGGGGGCGGAGAGATACGCAGTATTTT
TRBD2,TRBV11-1,TRBJ2-3,.,CASSISGGPRNTQYF,TGTGCCAGCAGCATCTCGGGGGGGCCGAGGAATACGCAGTATTTT
TRBD1,TRBV27,TRBJ1-2,few,CASSFSWGRGQYGYTF,TGTGCCAGCAGCTTCTCCTGGGGGAGGGGGCAATACGGCTACACCTTC